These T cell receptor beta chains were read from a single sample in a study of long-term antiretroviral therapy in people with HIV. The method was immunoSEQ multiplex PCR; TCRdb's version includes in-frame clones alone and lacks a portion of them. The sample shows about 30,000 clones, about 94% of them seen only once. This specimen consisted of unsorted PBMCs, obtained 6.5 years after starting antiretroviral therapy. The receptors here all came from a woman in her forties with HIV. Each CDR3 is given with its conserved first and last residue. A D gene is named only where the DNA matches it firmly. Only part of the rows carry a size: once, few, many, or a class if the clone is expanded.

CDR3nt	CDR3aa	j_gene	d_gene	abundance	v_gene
TGTGCCAGCAGTTCAATCTATGGCTACACCTTC	CASSSIYGYTF	TRBJ1-2	NA	NA	TRBV27
TGTGCCAGCAGCTCCTCCTTTTATGGCTACACCTTC	CASSSSFYGYTF	TRBJ1-2	NA	NA	TRBV7-9
TGTGCCAGCGGCAGGGAGAATCAGCCCCAGCATTTT	CASGRENQPQHF	TRBJ1-5	NA	NA	TRBV19
TGTGCCAGCACCGAATACCCTGGATTCACAGATACGCAGTATTTT	CASTEYPGFTDTQYF	TRBJ2-3	NA	NA	TRBV6-4
TGTGCCAGCAGTGGCCAGGGTGGCACTGAAGCTTTCTTT	CASSGQGGTEAFF	TRBJ1-1	NA	once	TRBV2
TGCGCCAGCAGCTTATCCGGGACGTTCGAGCAGTACTTC	CASSLSGTFEQYF	TRBJ2-7	NA	NA	TRBV5-1
TGCAGCGTTATTCTGTCCGGTAGACGAAAATTCTCGGGAGAGACCCAGTACTTC	CSVILSGRRKFSGETQYF	TRBJ2-5	NA	NA	TRBV29-1
TGTGCCAGCAGCTTACCGGGACAGGGGGGTGGGCAGTACTTC	CASSLPGQGGGQYF	TRBJ2-7	TRBD1	NA	TRBV5-5
TGTGCCAGCAGCTTCAACACTGAAGCTTTCTTT	CASSFNTEAFF	TRBJ1-1	NA	NA	TRBV11-2
TGTGCCAGCAGCCCAGGCCAGGGGCGCATTGGAAACACCATATATTTT	CASSPGQGRIGNTIYF	TRBJ1-3	NA	NA	TRBV9
TGTGCCAGCAGCCCGTACCAAGAGACCCAGTACTTC	CASSPYQETQYF	TRBJ2-5	NA	NA	TRBV7-2
TGTGCCAGCCAAGGAAGTGTAGGTGGGGGAAATCAGCCCCAGCATTTT	CASQGSVGGGNQPQHF	TRBJ1-5	NA	NA	TRBV10-3
TGCAGCGTTAGGGCAGGGGCCGACAATCAGCCCCAGCATTTT	CSVRAGADNQPQHF	TRBJ1-5	NA	NA	TRBV29-1
TGTGCCAGCTCACTAATACCGGGACAGTCTAACTATGGCTACACCTTC	CASSLIPGQSNYGYTF	TRBJ1-2	TRBD1	NA	TRBV18
TGTGCCAGCACCTCCGGGGGGGTCGAGAACACTGAAGCTTTCTTT	CASTSGGVENTEAFF	TRBJ1-1	NA	NA	TRBV2
TGTGCCAGCAGCCAGAGGACCTCTGGAAACACCATATATTTT	CASSQRTSGNTIYF	TRBJ1-3	NA	NA	TRBV7-9
TGTGCCAGTACAGGTTCCAGGGCTGGGGCCAACGTCCTGACTTTC	CASTGSRAGANVLTF	TRBJ2-6	NA	NA	TRBV19
TGTGCCTGGAGTGTACGGGGGGGTCCAATTCCTGCTTTCTTT	CAWSVRGGPIPAFF	TRBJ1-1	NA	once	TRBV30
TGTGCCTACTCGGGACAGCGTAATGAAAAACTGTTTTTT	CAYSGQRNEKLFF	TRBJ1-4	TRBD1	NA	TRBV30
TGTGCCAGCAGCTTAGACGGCCGATCGAACACTGAAGCTTTCTTT	CASSLDGRSNTEAFF	TRBJ1-1	NA	NA	TRBV13
TGTGCCAGCAGCGGGGCACGGGGGATGAACACTGAAGCTTTCTTT	CASSGARGMNTEAFF	TRBJ1-1	NA	NA	TRBV9
TGTGCCAGCAGCCAGGGACTAGCGGGGGGCTTGGATGAGCAGTTCTTC	CASSQGLAGGLDEQFF	TRBJ2-1	TRBD2	NA	TRBV7-3
TGCGCCAGCAGCCCCGCAGGGTGGACTGAAGCTTTCTTT	CASSPAGWTEAFF	TRBJ1-1	NA	NA	TRBV5-1
TGTGCCAGCAGCCGGACATTTAGCAATCAGCCCCAGCATTTT	CASSRTFSNQPQHF	TRBJ1-5	NA	NA	TRBV2
TGTGCCAGCAGCTTAGCCCAGGGGCCTAACTATGGCTACACCTTC	CASSLAQGPNYGYTF	TRBJ1-2	NA	NA	TRBV11-2
TGTGCCAGCTCACTCTACAGGCTTTTTCACTCTGGGGCCAACGTCCTGACTTTC	CASSLYRLFHSGANVLTF	TRBJ2-6	NA	NA	TRBV18
TGTGCCAGTACCCAAGTAGGAGTAGTCCGGGTTCAGCCCCAGCATTTT	CASTQVGVVRVQPQHF	TRBJ1-5	NA	NA	TRBV19
TGTGCCAGCAGAACCATGACAGGGACTGGAAACACCATATATTTT	CASRTMTGTGNTIYF	TRBJ1-3	TRBD1	NA	TRBV5-6
TGTGCCATCAGTGCGACCGGGACAGGGGAGTACGAGCAGTACTTC	CAISATGTGEYEQYF	TRBJ2-7	TRBD1	NA	TRBV10-3
TGTGCCAGCAGCGCACAGGGGATCGGCTACACCTTC	CASSAQGIGYTF	TRBJ1-2	TRBD1	once	TRBV7-2
TGTGCCACCGGGAGAGATCAGCCCCAGCATTTT	CATGRDQPQHF	TRBJ1-5	NA	NA	TRBV15
TGCGCCAGCAGCCCTCAGACAGTGACCTCTGGAAACACCATATATTTT	CASSPQTVTSGNTIYF	TRBJ1-3	NA	NA	TRBV5-1
TGTGCCAGCAGCGTAGGACTAGCGGGGATACTCACAGATACGCAGTATTTT	CASSVGLAGILTDTQYF	TRBJ2-3	TRBD2	NA	TRBV9
TGTGCCAGCAGCGATGGGGGGAACACTGAAGCTTTCTTT	CASSDGGNTEAFF	TRBJ1-1	NA	NA	TRBV9
TGTGCCAGCAGCTCCTTAGCGGGAAGCTCCTACAATGAGCAGTTCTTC	CASSSLAGSSYNEQFF	TRBJ2-1	TRBD2	few	TRBV7-3
TGCGCCAGCAGCCCACTCAGCGGGGGGCGTCCAGATACGCAGTATTTT	CASSPLSGGRPDTQYF	TRBJ2-3	TRBD2	NA	TRBV5-1
TGCGCCAGCAGCCCCCGGGCGGACTCGGAGACCCAGTACTTC	CASSPRADSETQYF	TRBJ2-5	NA	NA	TRBV4-3